This entry describes one T cell receptor (beta chain). Per germline, CDR1 MNHNS and CDR2 SASEGT. Trimming cost V 10 bases and J 1 base; bases outside gene matches: 6. The length of the CDR3 is 14 residues. Profiled with immunoSEQ multiplex PCR; TCRdb holds only in-frame clones, not every one. The table shows fewer than 200,000 clones, with approximately 86% occurring only once. This sample is part of a study of cytomegalovirus exposure and HLA in healthy donors. At the level of the study: Later analysis reported that the 95 to 150 validation repertoires shared the platform of the approximately 690 first-cohort repertoires.

This receptor was identified in a woman between 18 and 29 years old in good health and CMV-seronegative. The chain couples TRBV6-1 to TRBJ2-3, with 9 bases matching TRBD1. Material: PBMCs. CDR3 bases: TGTGCCATCAAACAGGGGGCCGGCACAGATACGCAGTATTTT. This sequence encodes CAIKQGAGTDTQYF.